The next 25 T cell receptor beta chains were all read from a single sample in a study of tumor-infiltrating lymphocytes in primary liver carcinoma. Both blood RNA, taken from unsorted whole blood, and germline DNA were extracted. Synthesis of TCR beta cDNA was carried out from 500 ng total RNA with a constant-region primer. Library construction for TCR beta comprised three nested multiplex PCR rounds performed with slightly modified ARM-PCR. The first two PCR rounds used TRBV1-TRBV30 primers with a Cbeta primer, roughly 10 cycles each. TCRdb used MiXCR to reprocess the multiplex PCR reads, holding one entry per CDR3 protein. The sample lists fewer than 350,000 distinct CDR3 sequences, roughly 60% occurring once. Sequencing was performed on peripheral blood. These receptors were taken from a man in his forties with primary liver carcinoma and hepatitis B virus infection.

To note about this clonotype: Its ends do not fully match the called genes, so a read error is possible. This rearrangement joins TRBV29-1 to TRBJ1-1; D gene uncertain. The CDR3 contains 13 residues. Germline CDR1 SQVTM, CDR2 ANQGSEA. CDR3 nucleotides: TGCAGCGTTGCGCAACAGAGAAACATTGAAGCTTTCTTT. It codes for CSVAQQRNIEAFF.

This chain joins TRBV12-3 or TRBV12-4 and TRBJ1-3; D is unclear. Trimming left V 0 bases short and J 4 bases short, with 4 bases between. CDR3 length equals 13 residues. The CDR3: CASSLAPGNTIYF. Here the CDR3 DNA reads TGTGCCAGCAGTTTAGCGCCGGGAAACACCATATATTTT.

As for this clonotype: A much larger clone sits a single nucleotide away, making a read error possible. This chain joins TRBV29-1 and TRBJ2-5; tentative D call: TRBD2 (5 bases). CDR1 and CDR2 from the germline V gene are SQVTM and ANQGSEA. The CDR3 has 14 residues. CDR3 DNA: TGCAGCGTAGAGGGAATGACAAAACAAGAGACCAAGTACTTC. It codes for CSVEGMTKQETKYF.

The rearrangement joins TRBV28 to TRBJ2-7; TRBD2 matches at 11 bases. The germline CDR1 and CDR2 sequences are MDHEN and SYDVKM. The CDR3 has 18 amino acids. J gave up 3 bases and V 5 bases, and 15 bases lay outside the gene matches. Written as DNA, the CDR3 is TGTGCCAGCAGTCCTACCCGGTTACTAGCGGGAGTAGACTACGAGCAGTACTTC. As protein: CASSPTRLLAGVDYEQYF. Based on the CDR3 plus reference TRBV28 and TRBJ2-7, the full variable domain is DVKVTQSSRYLVKRTGEKVFLECVQDMDHENMFWYRQDPGLGLRLIYFSYDVKMKEKGDIPEGYSVSREKKERFSLILESASTNQTSMYLCASSPTRLLAGVDYEQYFGPGTRLTVT.

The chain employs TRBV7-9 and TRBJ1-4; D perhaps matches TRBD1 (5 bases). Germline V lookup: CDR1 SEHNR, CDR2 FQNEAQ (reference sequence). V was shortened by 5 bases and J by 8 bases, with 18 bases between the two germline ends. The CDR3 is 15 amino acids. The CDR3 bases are TGTGCCAGCAGCCACCGGGTGGAGGGGACCGAAAAACTGTTTTTT. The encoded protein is CASSHRVEGTEKLFF.

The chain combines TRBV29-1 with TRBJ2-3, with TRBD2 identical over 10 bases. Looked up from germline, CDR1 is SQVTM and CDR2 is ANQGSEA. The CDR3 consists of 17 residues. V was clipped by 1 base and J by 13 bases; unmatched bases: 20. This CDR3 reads CSVEALLLAGSTDTKYF. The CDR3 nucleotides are TGCAGCGTTGAAGCCCTATTACTAGCGGGAAGCACAGATACAAAGTATTTT.

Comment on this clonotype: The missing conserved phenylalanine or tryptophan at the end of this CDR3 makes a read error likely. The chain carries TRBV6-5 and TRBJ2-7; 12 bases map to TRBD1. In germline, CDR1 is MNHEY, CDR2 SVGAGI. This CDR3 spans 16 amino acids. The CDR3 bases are TGTGCCAGCAGTTACACGTCCGGGACAGGGGGCGACGAACAGTACTTA. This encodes CASSYTSGTGGDEQYL.

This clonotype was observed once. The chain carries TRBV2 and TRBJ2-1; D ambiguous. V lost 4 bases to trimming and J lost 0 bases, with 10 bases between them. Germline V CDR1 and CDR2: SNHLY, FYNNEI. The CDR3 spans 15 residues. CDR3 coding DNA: TGTGCCAGCAGTGGAACGACGAGCTCCTACAATGAGCAGTTCTTC. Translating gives CASSGTTSSYNEQFF.

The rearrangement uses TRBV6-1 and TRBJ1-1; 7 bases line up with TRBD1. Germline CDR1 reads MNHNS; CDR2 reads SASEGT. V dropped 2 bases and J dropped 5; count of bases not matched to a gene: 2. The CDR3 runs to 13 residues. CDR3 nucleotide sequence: TGTGCCAGCAGTGAATCAGGGGGGACTGAAGCTTTCTTT. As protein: CASSESGGTEAFF.

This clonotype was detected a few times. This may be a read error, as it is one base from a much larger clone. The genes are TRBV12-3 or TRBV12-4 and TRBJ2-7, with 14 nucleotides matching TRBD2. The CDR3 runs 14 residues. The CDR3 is CASGKGTSGSERYF. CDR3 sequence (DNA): TGTGCCAGCGGCAAGGGGACTAGCGGGAGCGAGCGGTACTTC.

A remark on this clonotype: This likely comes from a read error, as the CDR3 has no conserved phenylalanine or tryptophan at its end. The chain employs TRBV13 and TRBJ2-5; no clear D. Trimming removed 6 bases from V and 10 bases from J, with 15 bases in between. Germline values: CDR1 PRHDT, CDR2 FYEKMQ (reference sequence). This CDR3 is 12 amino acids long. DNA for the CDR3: TGTGCCAGCAGTGCAACTGGCGCCGTCCAGTACTTA. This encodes CASSATGAVQYL.

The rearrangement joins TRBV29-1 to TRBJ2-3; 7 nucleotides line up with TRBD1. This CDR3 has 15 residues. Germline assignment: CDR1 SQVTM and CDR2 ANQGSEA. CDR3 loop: CTVFLRNRGTDTQYF. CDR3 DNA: TGCACCGTGTTCCTCCGGAACAGGGGTACAGATACGCAGTATTTT.

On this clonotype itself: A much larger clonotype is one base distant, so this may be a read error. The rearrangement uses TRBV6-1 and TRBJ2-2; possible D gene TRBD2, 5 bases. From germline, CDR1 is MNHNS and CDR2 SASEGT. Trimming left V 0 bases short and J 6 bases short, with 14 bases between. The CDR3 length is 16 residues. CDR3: CASSEARGNLAGELFF. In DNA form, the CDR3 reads TGTGCCAGCAGTGAAGCAAGAGGGAATTTGGCCGGGGAGCTGTTTTTT.

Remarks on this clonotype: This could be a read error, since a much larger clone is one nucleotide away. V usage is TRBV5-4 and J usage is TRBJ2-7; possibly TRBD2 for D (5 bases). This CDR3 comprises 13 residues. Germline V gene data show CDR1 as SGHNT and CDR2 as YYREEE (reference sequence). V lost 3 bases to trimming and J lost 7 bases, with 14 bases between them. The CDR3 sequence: CASSSAKTGEQYF. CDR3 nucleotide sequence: TGTGCCAGCAGCTCGGCTAAAACGGGGGAGCAGTACTTC.

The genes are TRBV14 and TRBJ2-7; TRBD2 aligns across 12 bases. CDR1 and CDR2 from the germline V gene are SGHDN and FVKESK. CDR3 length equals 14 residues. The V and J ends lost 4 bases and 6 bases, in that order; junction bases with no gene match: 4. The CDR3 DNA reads TGTGCCAGCAGCCCTAGCGGGAGGGCCAGCGAGCAGTACTTC. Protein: CASSPSGRASEQYF.

The CDR3 DNA reads as TGTGCCAGCAGTTTGGGGGTGGCTCAGAATCAGCCCCAGCATTTT. Its translation: CASSLGVAQNQPQHF. The chain links TRBV28 to TRBJ1-5; D possibly corresponds to TRBD1 (5 bases). There are 15 residues in the CDR3. Trimming took off 3 bases at V and 4 bases at J, with 13 bases between the two ends. Germline assignment: CDR1 MDHEN and CDR2 SYDVKM. The full variable domain, its missing parts supplied by reference TRBV28 and TRBJ1-5, is DVKVTQSSRYLVKRTGEKVFLECVQDMDHENMFWYRQDPGLGLRLIYFSYDVKMKEKGDIPEGYSVSREKKERFSLILESASTNQTSMYLCASSLGVAQNQPQHFGDGTRLSIL.

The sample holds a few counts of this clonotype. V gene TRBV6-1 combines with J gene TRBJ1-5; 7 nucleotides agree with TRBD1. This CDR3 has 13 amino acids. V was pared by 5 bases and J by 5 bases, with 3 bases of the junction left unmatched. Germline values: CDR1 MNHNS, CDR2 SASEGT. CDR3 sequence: CASSRQGYQPQHF. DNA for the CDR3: TGTGCCAGCAGTAGACAGGGTTATCAGCCCCAGCATTTT.

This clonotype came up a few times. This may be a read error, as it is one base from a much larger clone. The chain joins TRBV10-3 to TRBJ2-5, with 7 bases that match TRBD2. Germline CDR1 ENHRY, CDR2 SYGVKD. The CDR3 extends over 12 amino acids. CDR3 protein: CAISTSQEIQYF. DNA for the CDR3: TGTGCCATCTCGACTAGCCAAGAGATCCAGTACTTC.

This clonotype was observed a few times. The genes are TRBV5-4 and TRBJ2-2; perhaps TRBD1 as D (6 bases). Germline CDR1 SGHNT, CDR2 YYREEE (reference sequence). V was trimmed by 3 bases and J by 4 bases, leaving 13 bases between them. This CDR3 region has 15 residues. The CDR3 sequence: CASSYRQVRTGELFF. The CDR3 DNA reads TGTGCCAGCAGCTATCGACAGGTTCGCACCGGGGAGCTGTTTTTT.

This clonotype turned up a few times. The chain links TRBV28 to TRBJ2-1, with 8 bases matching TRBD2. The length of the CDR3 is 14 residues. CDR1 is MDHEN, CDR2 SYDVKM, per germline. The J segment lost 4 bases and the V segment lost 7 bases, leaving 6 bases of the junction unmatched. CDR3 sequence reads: CASTEAGDYNEQFF. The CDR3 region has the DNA TGTGCCAGCACTGAAGCGGGAGATTACAATGAGCAGTTCTTC.

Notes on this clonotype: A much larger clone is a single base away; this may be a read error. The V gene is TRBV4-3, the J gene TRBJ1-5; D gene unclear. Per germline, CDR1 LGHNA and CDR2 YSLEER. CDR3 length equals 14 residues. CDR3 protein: CTSSQSYSNQPQHF. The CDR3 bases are TGCACCAGCAGCCAGTCTTATAGCAATCAGCCCCAGCATTTT.

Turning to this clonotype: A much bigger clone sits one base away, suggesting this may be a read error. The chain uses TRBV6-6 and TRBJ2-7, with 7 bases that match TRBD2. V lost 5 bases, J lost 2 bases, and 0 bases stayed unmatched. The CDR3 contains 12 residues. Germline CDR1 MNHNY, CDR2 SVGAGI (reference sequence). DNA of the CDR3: TGTGCCAGCAGTGGGACTACCTACGAGCAGTACGTC. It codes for CASSGTTYEQYV.

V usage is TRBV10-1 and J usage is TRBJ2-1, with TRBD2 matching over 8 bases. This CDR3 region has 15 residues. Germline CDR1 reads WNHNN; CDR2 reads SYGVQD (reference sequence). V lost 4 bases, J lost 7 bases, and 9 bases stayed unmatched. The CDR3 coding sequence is TGCGCCAGCAGTGGTAGTGGCGGGAGGTCAAATGAGCAGTTCTTC. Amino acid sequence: CASSGSGGRSNEQFF.

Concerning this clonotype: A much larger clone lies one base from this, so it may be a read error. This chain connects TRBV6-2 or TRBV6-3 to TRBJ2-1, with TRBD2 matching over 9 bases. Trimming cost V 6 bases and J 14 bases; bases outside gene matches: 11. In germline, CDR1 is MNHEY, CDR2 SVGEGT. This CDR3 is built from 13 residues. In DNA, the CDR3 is TGTGCCAGCAGCGGGACTAGCCTTACCAAGGAGTTCTTC. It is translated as CASSGTSLTKEFF.

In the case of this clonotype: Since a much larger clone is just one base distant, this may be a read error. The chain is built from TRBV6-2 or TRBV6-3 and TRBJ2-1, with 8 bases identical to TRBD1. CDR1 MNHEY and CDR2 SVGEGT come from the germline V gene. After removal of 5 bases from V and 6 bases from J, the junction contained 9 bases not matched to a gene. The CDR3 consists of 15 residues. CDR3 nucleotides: TGTGCCAGCAGTGGGGGACAGGACAGGCCCAATGAGCAGTTCTTC. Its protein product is CASSGGQDRPNEQFF.